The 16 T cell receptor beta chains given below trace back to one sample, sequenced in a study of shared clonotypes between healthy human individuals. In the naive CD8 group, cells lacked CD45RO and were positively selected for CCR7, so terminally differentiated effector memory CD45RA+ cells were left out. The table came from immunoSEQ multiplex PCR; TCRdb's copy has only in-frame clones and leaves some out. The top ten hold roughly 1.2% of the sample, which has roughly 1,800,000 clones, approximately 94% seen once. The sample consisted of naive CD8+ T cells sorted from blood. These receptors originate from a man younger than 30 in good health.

CDR3 protein: CASSVAFEPVGTGELFF. Written as DNA, the CDR3 is TGTGCCAGCAGCGTAGCTTTCGAACCCGTGGGCACCGGGGAGCTGTTTTTT. The chain uses TRBV9 and TRBJ2-2, with no clear D. Germline CDR1 reads SGDLS; CDR2 reads YYNGEE. The CDR3 is 17 residues long. Trimming stripped 0 bases from V and 4 bases from J, with 16 bases between.

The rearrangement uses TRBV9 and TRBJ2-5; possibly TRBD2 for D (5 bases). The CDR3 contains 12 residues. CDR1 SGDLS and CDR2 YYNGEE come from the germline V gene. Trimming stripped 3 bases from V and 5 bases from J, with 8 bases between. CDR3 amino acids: CASSGRSETQYF. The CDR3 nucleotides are TGTGCCAGCAGCGGGAGGTCGGAGACCCAGTACTTC.

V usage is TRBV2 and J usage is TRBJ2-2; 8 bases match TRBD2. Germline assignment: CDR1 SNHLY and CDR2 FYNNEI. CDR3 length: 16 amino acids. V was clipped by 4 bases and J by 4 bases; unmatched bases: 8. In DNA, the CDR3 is TGTGCCAGCAGTGCCCTAGCGGGCGGAGGCACCGGGGAGCTGTTTTTT. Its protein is CASSALAGGGTGELFF.

The CDR3, as DNA: TGTGCCAGCAGTTTCCCCGGACCTGTTGAAGCTTTCTTT. Translating it yields CASSFPGPVEAFF. The rearrangement uses TRBV28 and TRBJ1-1, with D uncertain. Between the trimmed V and J ends, which lost 3 bases and 7 bases, there was a span of 12 bases. The germline CDR1 and CDR2 sequences are MDHEN and SYDVKM. This CDR3 has 13 residues.

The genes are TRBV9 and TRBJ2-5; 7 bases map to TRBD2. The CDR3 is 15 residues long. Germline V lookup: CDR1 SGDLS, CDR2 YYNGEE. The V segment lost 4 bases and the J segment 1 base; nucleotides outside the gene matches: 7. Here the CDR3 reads CASSPDGGGQETQYF. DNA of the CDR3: TGTGCCAGCAGCCCAGATGGGGGGGGCCAAGAGACCCAGTACTTC. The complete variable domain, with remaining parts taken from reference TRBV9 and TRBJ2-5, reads DSGVTQTPKHLITATGQRVTLRCSPRSGDLSVYWYQQSLDQGLQFLIQYYNGEERAKGNILERFSAQQFPDLHSELNLSSLELGDSALYFCASSPDGGGQETQYFGPGTRLLVL.

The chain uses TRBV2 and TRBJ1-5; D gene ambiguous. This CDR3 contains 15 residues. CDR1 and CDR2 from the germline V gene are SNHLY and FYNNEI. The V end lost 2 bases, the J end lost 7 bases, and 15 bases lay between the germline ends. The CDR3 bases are TGTGCCAGCAGTGAAAGCACCCTCTCCAGGCAGCCCCAGCATTTT. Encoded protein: CASSESTLSRQPQHF.

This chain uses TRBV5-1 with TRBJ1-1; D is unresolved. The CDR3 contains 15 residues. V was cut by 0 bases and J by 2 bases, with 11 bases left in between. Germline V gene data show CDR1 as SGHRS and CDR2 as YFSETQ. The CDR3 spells CASSLEGITNTEAFF. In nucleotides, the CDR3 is TGCGCCAGCAGCTTGGAAGGGATTACTAACACTGAAGCTTTCTTT.

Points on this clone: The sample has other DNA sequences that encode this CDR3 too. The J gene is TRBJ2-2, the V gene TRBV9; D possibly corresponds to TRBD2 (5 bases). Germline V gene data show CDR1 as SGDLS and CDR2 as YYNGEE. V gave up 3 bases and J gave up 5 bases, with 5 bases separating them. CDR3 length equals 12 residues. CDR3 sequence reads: CASSGTTGELFF. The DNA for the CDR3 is TGTGCCAGCAGCGGGACTACCGGGGAGCTGTTTTTT.

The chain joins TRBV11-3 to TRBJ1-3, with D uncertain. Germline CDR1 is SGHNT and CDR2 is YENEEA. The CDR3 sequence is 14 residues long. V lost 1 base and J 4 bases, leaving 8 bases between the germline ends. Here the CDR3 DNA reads TGTGCCAGCAGCTTAGGCCCGGAGGGAAACACCATATATTTT. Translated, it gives CASSLGPEGNTIYF. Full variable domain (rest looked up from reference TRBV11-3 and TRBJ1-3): EAGVVQSPRYKIIEKKQPVAFWCNPISGHNTLYWYLQNLGQGPELLIRYENEEAVDDSQLPKDRFSAERLKGVDSTLKIQPAELGDSAVYLCASSLGPEGNTIYFGEGSWLTVV.

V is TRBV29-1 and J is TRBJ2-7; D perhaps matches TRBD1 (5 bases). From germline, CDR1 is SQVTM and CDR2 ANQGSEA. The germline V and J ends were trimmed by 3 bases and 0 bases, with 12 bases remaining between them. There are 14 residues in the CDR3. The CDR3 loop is CSVETDSSSYEQYF. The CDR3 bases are TGCAGCGTTGAGACTGACAGTAGCTCCTACGAGCAGTACTTC.

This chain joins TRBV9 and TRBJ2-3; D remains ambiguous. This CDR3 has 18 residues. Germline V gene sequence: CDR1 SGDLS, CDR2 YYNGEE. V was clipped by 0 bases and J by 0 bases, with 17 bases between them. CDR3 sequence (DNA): TGTGCCAGCAGCGTAGCTACTCTGGCGGCCACAAGCACAGATACGCAGTATTTT. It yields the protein CASSVATLAATSTDTQYF.

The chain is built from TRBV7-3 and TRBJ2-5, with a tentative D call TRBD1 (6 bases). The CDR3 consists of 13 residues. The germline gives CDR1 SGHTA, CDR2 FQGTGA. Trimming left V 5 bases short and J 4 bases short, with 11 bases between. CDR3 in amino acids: CASSPLGGETQYF. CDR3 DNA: TGTGCCAGCAGCCCTCTAGGGGGAGAGACCCAGTACTTC.

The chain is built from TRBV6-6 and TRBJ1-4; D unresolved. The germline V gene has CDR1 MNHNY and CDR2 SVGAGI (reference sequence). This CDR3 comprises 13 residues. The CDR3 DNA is TGTGCTGCGCAACCCTCCAGGAGTGAAAAACTGTTTTTT. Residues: CAAQPSRSEKLFF.

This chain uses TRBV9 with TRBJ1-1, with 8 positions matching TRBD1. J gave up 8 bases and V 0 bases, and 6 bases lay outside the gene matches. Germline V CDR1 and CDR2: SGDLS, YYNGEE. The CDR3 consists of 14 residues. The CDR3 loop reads CASSVEDRVEEAFF. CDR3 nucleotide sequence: TGTGCCAGCAGCGTAGAGGACAGGGTCGAGGAAGCTTTCTTT.

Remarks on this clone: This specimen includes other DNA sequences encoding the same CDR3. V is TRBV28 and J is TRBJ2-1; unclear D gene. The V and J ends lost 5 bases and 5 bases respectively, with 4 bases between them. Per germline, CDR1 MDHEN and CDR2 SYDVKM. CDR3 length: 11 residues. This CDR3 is CASSPHNEQFF. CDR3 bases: TGTGCCAGCAGTCCTCACAATGAGCAGTTCTTC.

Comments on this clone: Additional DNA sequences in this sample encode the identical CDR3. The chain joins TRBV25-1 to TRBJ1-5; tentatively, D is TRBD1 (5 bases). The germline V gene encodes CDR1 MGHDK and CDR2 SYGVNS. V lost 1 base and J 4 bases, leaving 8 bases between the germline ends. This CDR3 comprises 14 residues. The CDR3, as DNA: TGTGCCAGCAGTGAATTGGGGGGAAATCAGCCCCAGCATTTT. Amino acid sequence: CASSELGGNQPQHF.